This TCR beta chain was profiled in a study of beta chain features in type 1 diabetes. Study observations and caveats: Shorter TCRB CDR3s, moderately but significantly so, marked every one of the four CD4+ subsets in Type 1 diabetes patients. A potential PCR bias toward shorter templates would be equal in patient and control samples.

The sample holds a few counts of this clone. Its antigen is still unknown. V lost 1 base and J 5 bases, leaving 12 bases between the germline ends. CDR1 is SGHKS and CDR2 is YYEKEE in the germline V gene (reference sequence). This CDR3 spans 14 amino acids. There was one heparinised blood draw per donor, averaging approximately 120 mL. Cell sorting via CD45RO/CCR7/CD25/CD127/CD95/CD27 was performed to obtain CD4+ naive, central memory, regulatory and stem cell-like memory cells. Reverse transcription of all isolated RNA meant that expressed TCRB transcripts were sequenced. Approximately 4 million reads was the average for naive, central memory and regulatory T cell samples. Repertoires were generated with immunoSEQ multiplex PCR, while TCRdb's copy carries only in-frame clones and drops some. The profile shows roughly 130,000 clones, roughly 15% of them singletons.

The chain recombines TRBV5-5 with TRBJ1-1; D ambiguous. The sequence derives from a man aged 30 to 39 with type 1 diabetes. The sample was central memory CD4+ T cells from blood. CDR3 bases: TGTGCCAGCAGCTTGATTAGCAGGTCAACTGAAGCTTTCTTT. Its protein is CASSLISRSTEAFF.